This TCR beta chain was captured by sequencing in a study of cytomegalovirus exposure and HLA in healthy donors. Study-level background: HLA-typed donors were the source of about 85 million unique TCRs held in an early data release. General study results and limits: Previous analysis showed most TCR beta V segments were productive about 90% or about 30% of the time.

The PCR used 60 Vbeta and 13 Jbeta primers. Profiled with immunoSEQ multiplex PCR; TCRdb holds only in-frame clones, not every one. This sample's clone table lists some 130,000 clones. This CDR3 is built from 14 residues. Germline values: CDR1 SNHLY, CDR2 FYNNEI. The J segment lost 4 bases and the V segment lost 10 bases, leaving 8 bases of the junction unmatched. Comments on this clone: The antigen remains unidentified.

This clonotype originated in a middle-aged woman in good health and CMV-seropositive. The sample consisted of PBMCs. J is TRBJ2-1 and V is TRBV2, with 9 nucleotides matching TRBD1. The CDR3 protein is CATEWGTGYNEQFF. The DNA for the CDR3 is TGTGCCACAGAGTGGGGGACAGGGTACAATGAGCAGTTCTTC.